These 2 T cell receptor beta chains share one sample of origin, sequenced in a study of T cells in Graves' hyperthyroidism and ophthalmopathy. Amplified TCR beta CDR3 regions derived from RNA transcripts. RT-PCR in the first round (using the HTBI primer set) targeted the TCR CDR3. TCRdb reprocessed the multiplex PCR reads with MiXCR, giving one entry per CDR3 protein. The sample contains about 210,000 distinct CDR3 sequences, more than 15% of which appear only once. Sequencing was done on a sample of blood. All receptors come from a man aged 50 or older with Graves' hyperthyroidism.

The sample holds a few counts of this clonotype. The chain recombines TRBV24-1 with TRBJ2-5; D unclear. V lost 3 bases, J lost 4 bases, and 14 bases lay in between. Germline V gene data show CDR1 as KGHDR and CDR2 as SFDVKD. The CDR3 sequence is 15 residues long. The CDR3 coding sequence is TGTGCCACCAGTGATCAAGGACGGAGTGGAGAGACCCAGTACTTC. Protein: CATSDQGRSGETQYF.

This clonotype has at least ten counts. One junction end does not reproduce the germline sequence, and a read error may be involved. This chain connects TRBV7-7 to TRBJ2-5, with D possibly TRBD1 on 5 matching bases. Germline V CDR1 and CDR2: SSHAT, FNYEAQ (reference sequence). The CDR3 is 14 residues long. CDR3 sequence reads: CASSLGEAQETQYF. CDR3 DNA sequence: TGTGCTAGCAGCTTAGGGGAAGCGCAAGAGACCCAGTACTTC.